This note documents a single T cell receptor beta chain sequence. The antigen remains undetermined. This entry comes from a study of regulatory T cells in long-lasting Graves disease. Study details: Treatment with antithyroid drugs for over 5 years, together with positive TSH receptor antibodies, meant persistent Graves' disease.

Time point noted: persistent/refractory GD, antithyroid drugs over 5 years with positive TRAb. Construction of the TCR library relied on RNA isolated from PBMCs. Patients met American Thyroid Association criteria for Graves' disease. CDR3 size: 13 residues. Germline loops: CDR1 MNHEY, CDR2 SMNVEV (reference sequence). Trimming removed 2 bases from V and 6 bases from J, with 10 bases in between. Library construction for TCR beta used iRepertoire HTBI primers and Arm-PCR of CDR3 regions. Each CDR3 protein is one row after TCRdb ran MiXCR on the multiplex PCR reads. This table has about 470,000 distinct CDR3 sequences, 20% to 25% appearing once. Study-wide results and caveats: Persistent patients had a count of shared public clonotypes (under 3,000) that exceeded that of new patients (around 1,000). Favored usage of TRBV28, TRBJ1-2 and TRBJ2-5 was recorded in persistent disease.

This rearrangement joins TRBV27 to TRBJ1-1, with a tentative D call TRBD1 (5 bases). Here the sequenced sample was peripheral blood mononuclear cells (PBMCs), taken when the disease was refractory, from a patient treated with antithyroid drugs. This receptor was taken from a female donor with Graves disease. In DNA, the CDR3 is TGTGCCAGCAGTTTAAGACGGGACGCTGAAGCTTTCTTT. This codes for CASSLRRDAEAFF.